A single sample is the source of the 8 T cell receptor beta chains below, sequenced in a study of tumor and adjacent non-tumor tissue in lung cancer (dated by TCRdb to between 2017 and 2018). Preparation of the library involved multiplex PCR. The instrument given in TCRdb is Illumina HiSeq 2500. Following protocols modified from ARM-PCR, the researchers constructed TCRbeta libraries through three rounds of nested PCR with primers (Table S4). The public reads were quality trimmed at Q25 with fastp and then assembled into clones with MiXCR by TCRdb, keeping productive beta chains. Merged by CDR3 protein, the rows form single entries marked with the most common genes and DNA. For this sample the table gives about 110,000 distinct CDR3 sequences, of which roughly 84% were detected only once. 22% of the sample comes from the top ten. RNA was isolated from bulk, unsorted tissue, and RNA quality was assessed with a NanoDrop ND-1000 and an Agilent 2100.

Source material: lung tumor tissue. Every receptor here comes from a man aged 65 to 79 with non-small cell lung cancer.

The rearrangement joins TRBV10-1 to TRBJ2-3, with unresolved D. CDR1 WNHNN and CDR2 SYGVQD come from the germline V gene (reference sequence). V was pared by 6 bases and J by 3 bases, with 19 bases between. The CDR3 has 16 residues. CDR3 residues: CASSEVNRPSTDTQYF. CDR3 nucleotides: TGCGCCAGCAGCGAAGTGAACAGACCATCAACAGATACGCAGTATTTT.

This sequence joins TRBV6-6 and TRBJ2-7; TRBD1 aligns across 8 bases. The J segment lost 3 bases and the V segment lost 5 bases, leaving 12 bases of the junction unmatched. This CDR3 region has 16 residues. Germline CDR1 and CDR2: MNHNY and SVGAGI (reference sequence). CDR3 region: CASSSTGTGPFYEQYF. The CDR3 nucleotides read TGTGCCAGCAGTAGCACCGGGACAGGACCCTTCTACGAGCAGTACTTC.

A single count supports this clonotype. One end of the junction varies from germline; a read error may be responsible. The rearrangement uses TRBV11-3 and TRBJ2-3; TRBD2 might be the D (5 bases). Germline CDR1 and CDR2: SGHNT and YENEEA. The CDR3 contains 15 residues. CDR3 coding DNA: TGTGCAAGCACCCGTCGGGAAGTAAGAACAGATACGCTGTATTTT. Its translation is CASTRREVRTDTLYF.

As concerns this clonotype: At one end the junction does not follow the germline gene, possibly because of a read error. The chain recombines TRBV12-3 or TRBV12-4 with TRBJ1-1; TRBD1 might be the D (6 bases). The CDR3 is 13 residues long. CDR3 region: CASSFWDTRKALF. In nucleotides, the CDR3 is TGTGCCAGCAGTTTTTGGGACACACGGAAAGCTCTCTTT.

Details on this clonotype: It may be a read error: a sequence one base away is much more abundant. V and J are TRBV5-1 and TRBJ2-1; TRBD2 matches 8 bases. Germline lookup yields CDR1 SGHRS and CDR2 YFSETQ. This CDR3 comprises 15 residues. The chain's CDR3 is CASSLTAGGSNEQLF. CDR3 sequence (DNA): TGCGCCAGCAGCTTGACGGCGGGAGGATCTAATGAGCAGTTATTC.

In its sample, this clonotype was seen once. This chain links TRBV29-1 with TRBJ1-1, with 7 bases that match TRBD1. The CDR3 contains 14 residues. Germline V gene sequence: CDR1 SQVTM, CDR2 ANQGSEA. V lost 8 bases and J lost 3; bases outside the gene matches: 12. In nucleotides, the CDR3 is TGCAGCTTTCTGAACAGGGGCGGGGACACTGAAGCTTTCTTT. Its protein is CSFLNRGGDTEAFF.

In its sample, this clonotype was seen once. Being one base from a much bigger clone, this may be a read error. The chain combines TRBV5-1 with TRBJ2-1, with 10 bases identical to TRBD2. This CDR3 has 18 amino acids. Germline V gives CDR1 SGHRS, CDR2 YFSETQ. For the CDR3, the DNA is TGCGCCCGCAGCTTGAATCCGGGACTAGCGCGAAACTACAATGAGCGGTTCTTC. This codes for CARSLNPGLARNYNERFF.

V is TRBV15 and J is TRBJ2-1; the D gene is possibly TRBD1 (6 bases). The CDR3 contains 16 residues. Between the trimmed V and J ends, which lost 9 bases and 13 bases, there was a span of 31 bases. Germline V lookup: CDR1 LNHNV, CDR2 YYDKDF (reference sequence). In DNA, the CDR3 is TGTGCCACTTGCAGAGATACAGGGCGCGTGGTACACACACAGTTCTTC. Encoded protein: CATCRDTGRVVHTQFF. Full variable domain (rest looked up from reference TRBV15 and TRBJ2-1): DAMVIQNPRYQVTQFGKPVTLSCSQTLNHNVMYWYQQKSSQAPKLLFHYYDKDFNNEADTPDNFQSRRPNTSFCFLDIRSPGLGDTAMYLCATCRDTGRVVHTQFFGPGTRLTVL.